These 9 T cell receptor beta chains share one sample of origin, sequenced in a study of monozygotic twins with inflammatory bowel disease. TCRdb re-called the 5' RACE reads and shows each CDR3 protein once, DNA omitted. The listing contains about 300,000 distinct CDR3 sequences. The sample taken for sequencing was blood. All receptors come from a human donor with ulcerative colitis or Crohn's disease, or a healthy co-twin of an affected twin (not recorded which).

The chain combines TRBV11-2 with TRBJ2-6. The CDR3 consists of 14 residues. Germline V lookup: CDR1 SGHAT, CDR2 FQNNGV. CDR3 in amino acids: CASSLSHGANVLTF.

The chain is built from TRBV27 and TRBJ2-7; the TCRdb D gene call, TRBD1, has no DNA to confirm it. The CDR3 spans 14 residues. The germline gives CDR1 MNHEY, CDR2 SMNVEV (reference sequence). CDR3: CASRTGTKSYEQYF.

The rearrangement uses TRBV28 and TRBJ2-5; TCRdb gives TRBD2 as the D gene, but with no DNA this cannot be confirmed. Germline lookup yields CDR1 MDHEN and CDR2 SYDVKM. The CDR3 runs to 12 residues. CDR3 sequence reads: CASKAASGTQYF.

This rearrangement joins TRBV30 to TRBJ2-1. There are 14 residues in the CDR3. Germline CDR1 GTSNPN, CDR2 SVGIG (reference sequence). CDR3 protein: CAWSATASHTKQFF.

The chain carries TRBV20-1 and TRBJ1-2. Per the germline V gene, CDR1 is DFQATT and CDR2 is SNEGSKA (reference sequence). The length of the CDR3 is 12 residues. The CDR3 spells CSALLRGYGYTF.

The J gene is TRBJ2-7, the V gene TRBV4-3; absent DNA, TCRdb's TRBD1 call cannot be checked. The CDR3 spans 14 residues. The germline V gene encodes CDR1 LGHNA and CDR2 YSLEER. The CDR3 sequence: CASSRSQGSYEQYF.

This chain connects TRBV19 to TRBJ2-1; the TCRdb call, TRBD1, lacks DNA for checking. Per the germline V gene, CDR1 is LNHDA and CDR2 is SQIVND (reference sequence). The CDR3 is 15 amino acids. The CDR3 sequence: CASSIPGPRVGEQFF.

The gene calls are TRBV15 and TRBJ1-5; without DNA, the TCRdb call of TRBD1 cannot be checked. CDR3 size: 15 residues. Germline-derived CDR1 and CDR2 are LNHNV and YYDKDF (reference sequence). CDR3 residues: CATSRDRDISQPQHF.

V and J are TRBV6-1 and TRBJ2-2; checking the TCRdb D call of TRBD1 is not possible without DNA. This CDR3 is built from 15 residues. Germline V CDR1 and CDR2: MNHNS, SASEGT. This CDR3 is CASSLDSRYTGELFF.